This TCR beta chain stems from a study of cytomegalovirus exposure and HLA in healthy donors (TCRdb year 2017). Concerning the study at large: In an earlier analysis of 587 of the donors, 250 to 300 Gb of sequence data and approximately 120 million unique TCR beta sequences from roughly 190 million T cells were reported. All discovery cohort repertoires had been generated on a single sequencing platform. The genetic ancestry cluster associated with self-reported Caucasian donors included over 65% of the roughly 380 genotyped donors. On average, around 240,000 unique TCR beta nucleotide sequences were sequenced per donor among a few hundred genotyped donors of the cohort, with 15% to 20% of those sequences being non-productive. The study profiled the T cell repertoires of under 700 subjects by immunosequencing and related them to cytomegalovirus serostatus. In addition to the first cohort of 650 to 750 subjects, a separate validation cohort of 120 different subjects was used. The later analysis used no new phenotypic data to find candidate immune exposures, relying instead on TCR beta sequences and their occurrence across donors. Several DR-DQ haplotypes were treated as single units for association and clustering because of strong linkage in the cohort. The study was designed to test whether signatures of past pathogen exposure could be identified by cataloging public T cell receptors. Typing coverage varied by locus: roughly 620-640 donors for A, B, C, DRB1 and DQB1; roughly 560 for DQA1; approximately 570 for DPA1; roughly 470 for DPB1. High-throughput TCR immunosequencing, statistical association of individual TCRs with disease status, and machine learning were combined to predict cytomegalovirus infection status. An earlier analysis of a few hundred of the donors applied high-throughput TCR beta sequencing to assess whether each TCR beta V gene segment acted as functional or pseudogenic. HLA typing included class I and class II loci at four-digit resolution. Roughly 310 gigabases of sequencing data and 78 million or so unique TCR sequences were included in an early release covering several hundred HLA-typed donors. Genome-wide SNP genotypes for about 55% of the 666 donors were used in a later genetic analysis, which treated that subset as a discovery cohort. A later analysis re-analyzed previously published TCR beta repertoires from about 600 donors and added high-resolution HLA genotyping to study TCR occurrence patterns. Alongside the repertoire data, information on donor age, sex, ethnicity and CMV serostatus was compiled. The investigation overall reported the following: The presence/absence analyses assumed that sequencing depth was roughly uniform across donors, and that assumption may not be true. Only TCR beta chains were sequenced in this cohort, and the absence of alpha or paired-chain data limited detectable features. A later analysis found that most CMV-associated TCR beta chains appeared HLA-restricted, with HLA associations seemingly driven largely by CMV exposure. Several of the top co-occurrence clusters appeared to be linked to parvovirus B19, influenza, CMV and Epstein-Barr virus, according to a later analysis. The authors suggested that the approach could potentially be generalized to other disease states and immunological phenotypes. Correlated functional status among segregating V segments might reflect linkage disequilibrium, but an unknown experimental factor could not be ruled out. In a later analysis, some 18,000 TCR beta sequences were associated with specific HLA alleles at a false discovery rate of 0.05. While some public TCRs were present in many individuals, most TCR sequences turned up only very rarely across donors. A total of 150 to 200 TCR beta chains were listed by the study as associated with cytomegalovirus. According to a later analysis, TCR association rates differed among HLA loci, with DRB1 alleles showing the most associated TCRs and HLA-C alleles showing the fewest. Some IMGT-functional V segments, including TRBV6-2 and TRBV6-3, could not be distinguished by the 87-base-pair reads and were therefore excluded. An earlier analysis of approximately 600 of the donors showed that most TCR beta V segments appeared in productive rearrangements either about 87% or about 30% of the time, which broadly matched IMGT annotations. The only immune exposure information available for the cohort was CMV serostatus. A few of the identified cytomegalovirus-associated TCR beta chains were confirmed in vitro to be specific for cytomegalovirus antigens. In a later genetic analysis, fewer N-insertions in productive TCRs were reported among donors in an Asian-associated ancestry cluster than the roughly 700-donor mean. A later genetic analysis associated a missense DCLRE1C variant with V-gene and J-gene trimming of TCR beta chains, and an independent cohort replicated the association. A later analysis found that HLA-associated TCR beta chains were more clonally expanded and had lower generation probabilities than equally common non-associated chains. A further reported finding was that TCR beta sequences accurately predicted the HLA-A and HLA-B alleles for most subjects in the first cohort. Because counts were too low, roughly 16 rarely observed V segments, including chromosome 9 orphons, were left out of the earlier analysis of 500 to 650 of the donors. In both the original and validation cohorts, the classifier was reported to diagnose cytomegalovirus status with high specificity and sensitivity. Assigning TCR associations to individual alleles was difficult when HLA alleles, especially DR and DQ, strongly co-occurred. The sequencing pipeline was judged likely to have produced a cluster of highly shared sequence variants as a technical artifact. Because HLA typing was unavailable for some donors at each locus, only the typed subset was used in association tests.

This clone was detected only a few times. The antigen this receptor binds is unknown. Per-base quality was not reported, and no clone a single base away is much larger than it. The method was the immunoSEQ multiplex PCR assay. For the multiplex PCR, a mixture combining 60 forward primers for TCR Vbeta segments and 13 reverse primers for TCR Jbeta segments was used. Amplification of the CDR3 region of rearranged TCR beta genes was performed with a multiplex PCR assay on genomic DNA. The Illumina HiSeq System was used to sequence the amplified TCR beta libraries as 87-base-pair reads. As for the original processing: A later analysis counted about 82 million unique TCR beta chains across the 700 or so repertoires, and some 11 million of these chains were shared by at least two donors. Raw reads were error-corrected and collapsed into unique sequences by a nearest-neighbor algorithm in which closely related sequences were merged to remove PCR and sequencing errors. V, D and J gene segments were assigned by aligning CDR3 sequences to IMGT reference sequences. For a sequence to be retained, a match of at least six nucleotides to both a V gene segment and a J gene segment was required. A rearrangement counted as productive if the CDR3 had no stop codons and remained in frame with V and J, and every other rearrangement counted as non-productive. Following IMGT convention, CDR3 was defined as the stretch from the second conserved V-encoded cysteine up to the conserved J-encoded phenylalanine. The earlier analysis of 587 of the donors excluded sequences that lacked an unambiguous match to a single V gene segment. In an earlier analysis of approximately 560 of the donors, a V segment was called functional when productive rearrangements were above 56.7%, and segregating when the standard deviation between donors exceeded 5%. A statistical classification framework was built for diagnosing cytomegalovirus status from the catalog of TCR beta chain sequences. In a later analysis, TCR nucleotide sequences were compared against IMGT/GENE-DB human TR gene sequences so that V and J genes could be assigned. In a later analysis, CDR3 sequences and most-parsimonious VDJ recombination scenarios were assigned using the TCRdist pipeline. A later analysis defined each TCR beta chain by its CDR3 amino acid sequence plus V-gene family, and excluded reads lacking a unique V-gene family. In a later analysis, around 650 highly shared, low-generation-probability nucleotide sequences were removed to address suspected cross-contamination and a sequencing artifact. In a later analysis, a clonal expansion index was calculated for each public chain from normalized within-repertoire ranks of inferred template counts. In a later analysis, generation probabilities were computed with a VDJ recombination model fitted to out-of-frame rearrangements, and the resulting probabilities were checked against IGoR. A later analysis scored TCR-TCR, TCR-HLA and TCR-CMV co-occurrence with hypergeometric tests, applying a repertoire-size bias correction to TCR pairs. To estimate false discovery rates, a later analysis permuted the HLA or CMV assignments 20 times. In a later analysis, co-occurring TCRs were grouped using DBSCAN, with TCRdist sequence similarity added in when clustering inside HLA-allele-positive subsets. Repertoires with fewer than 30,000 or more than 120,000 public chains were left out of co-occurrence clustering, as were five repertoires with anomalous nucleotide sharing. TCRdb took over this immuneACCESS table, retaining in-frame rearrangements with V and J assigned. Such tables are incomplete; in checked studies, under half of the missing clones stem from an unresolved V gene, and the remainder is unexplained. The DNA was the basis for D and trimming; V, J and clone size are from that table. The sample data list about 150,000 clones, and more than 8% of these were observed just once. 1.8% of the sample rests with the top ten.

The CDR3 covers 15 residues, taking in both the cysteine and the phenylalanine. The sequence is cut down to CDR3 DNA, 45 bases in frame from base 1. Based on the germline V gene, the CDR1 and CDR2 sequences are MNHNS and SASEGT. V loses 5 bases at its end and J loses 2 bases; junction bases beyond the gene matches: 6. In total, 666 healthy bone marrow donors made up the cohort. Cohort members were all nominally healthy when sampled, although unrecorded immune exposures were likely present. The donor was CMV seronegative and belonged to the group of 352 seronegative cohort members. Each donor provided a peripheral blood sample, and peripheral blood mononuclear cells were used for TCR beta sequencing. Genomic DNA extraction from the blood cell samples was performed with the Qiagen DNeasy Blood Extraction Kit.

The chain was built from TRBV6-1 and TRBJ1-1, with 9 central nucleotides matching TRBD1. The sample consisted of PBMCs. This TCR derives from a man aged 50-59 years in good health and CMV-seronegative. The bases read TGTGCCAGCAGTCAATTTACAGGGGGCAACACTGAAGCTTTCTTT. Its protein is CASSQFTGGNTEAFF.